The source of this T cell receptor beta chain is a study of immune characteristics of hereditary and idiopathic chronic pancreatitis. The data were produced by immunoSEQ multiplex PCR, yet TCRdb's version contains in-frame clones alone and is incomplete. Of 9,000 to 10,000 clones in the sample, roughly three quarters were seen once. Chronic pancreatitis tissue was collected during total pancreatectomy with islet autotransplantation. CDR3 length: 15 amino acids. V lost 0 bases to trimming and J lost 2 bases, with 9 bases between them. Germline V CDR1 and CDR2: SGDLS, YYNGEE. The TCR was taken from a human donor with chronic pancreatitis. Input material: pancreas tissue with idiopathic chronic pancreatitis. V usage is TRBV9 and J usage is TRBJ1-3; the D gene is possibly TRBD1 (6 bases). The DNA of the CDR3 is TGTGCCAGCAGCGTAGACGGGGGCGCTGGAAACACCATATATTTT. It encodes CASSVDGGAGNTIYF.